This TCR beta chain is drawn from a study of T cell responses to AZD1222 COVID-19 vaccine. General study findings and limits: A mostly white British donor set with more females was recruited, and clonal diversity was possibly underestimated. Dominant at 160-218 and 743-854, vaccine-associated CD4 TCRs also spanned spike. Repertoire samples came only from after the peak T cell response.

Remarks on this clone: The antigen is undetermined.

TCRdb's copy holds only in-frame clones and misses some; the assay was immunoSEQ multiplex PCR. The sample holds tens of thousands of clones, more than 70% seen once. V lost 7 bases and J 4 bases, leaving 4 bases between the germline ends. The CDR3 sequence is 9 residues long. CDR1 is SQVTM, CDR2 ANQGSEA, per germline. The V gene is TRBV29-1, the J gene TRBJ2-5, with no clear D. Material: peripheral blood, obtained on day 0 of AZD1222 vaccination. This sequence originates from an adult in good health. CDR3 nucleotide sequence: TGCAGCGCTGGAGAGACCCAGTACTTC. Amino acids: CSAGETQYF.